Following are 3 T cell receptor beta chains from one sample sequenced in a study of shared clonotypes between healthy human individuals (dated by TCRdb to the early 2020s). Receptor libraries were prepared by the immunoSEQ multiplex PCR assay. Here the immuneACCESS table is served through TCRdb, limited to in-frame sequences with V and J called. Missing clones are a known gap in these copies; in checked studies unresolved V genes cover under half, and the rest lacks a known reason. The sample table holds around 700,000 clones, of which 73% were seen once. The top ten clones comprise around 2% of the sample. Sequencing used memory CD4+ T cells sorted from blood. The sample's cell subset or site label is to be understood as: CD45RA-negative fraction. These receptors were obtained from a woman between 25 and 40 years old in good health.

This rearrangement joins TRBV25-1 to TRBJ1-6; D unresolved. The CDR3 runs 17 residues. Trimming left V 1 base short and J 6 bases short, with 16 bases between. Germline V gene data show CDR1 as MGHDK and CDR2 as SYGVNS. The DNA of the CDR3 is TGTGCCAGCAGTGAATCAAGGCAGAGTCCAACTAATTCACCCCTCCACTTT. Protein: CASSESRQSPTNSPLHF.

This clone has just a few counts. The same CDR3 is also encoded by other DNA sequences in this sample. This chain joins TRBV4-1 and TRBJ2-1, with D perhaps matching TRBD1 or TRBD2 (5 bases each). This CDR3 comprises 15 residues. V lost 0 bases to trimming and J lost 2 bases, with 8 bases between them. Germline values: CDR1 MGHRA, CDR2 YSYEKL. The CDR3 DNA sequence: TGCGCCAGCAGCCAAGATGGGGGTACCTACAATGAGCAGTTCTTC. It specifies CASSQDGGTYNEQFF.

V is TRBV5-1 and J is TRBJ1-4, with TRBD1 matching over 8 bases. The CDR3 has 14 amino acids. Germline assignment: CDR1 SGHRS and CDR2 YFSETQ. V lost 4 bases and J lost 4; bases outside the gene matches: 3. Here the CDR3 reads CASSSDRGNEKLFF. The CDR3 DNA sequence: TGCGCCAGCAGCAGTGACAGGGGTAATGAAAAACTGTTTTTT.